This T cell receptor beta chain was profiled in a study of blood T cell repertoires in COVID-19 (dated by TCRdb to about 2020). About the investigation overall: Collaborator samples came from the United States, Italy and Spain and covered acute and convalescent phases of COVID-19. The prospective study material was composed of cDNA or gDNA derived from T cells, B-cell-depleted T cells, or PBMCs. Subjects who had been exposed to COVID-19, were actively infected with it, or had recovered from it provided the deeply sampled blood TCRbeta repertoires that made up the dataset. The repertoires were released in a freely available public database meant as a resource for research on the immune response to SARS-CoV-2. Samples came from the ongoing ImmuneRACE study (first 160 participants) plus 1,254 subjects from 6 global collaborators. Nearly every sample came with metadata listing a de-identified subject ID, COVID-19 status, age in years and sex. Where available, HLA class I and class II types were taken from metadata supplied by the sample provider and were not determined by assay-based typing. General conclusions and limits of the study: Clinical and demographic metadata were provided uncurated, with the amount varying by source and participant.

TCRbeta CDR3 regions were amplified from genomic DNA by means of the immunoSEQ Assay, a bias-controlled multiplex PCR. The source study handled its data this way. Nucleated cell counts per sample were estimated from amplification of reference gene primers within the assay. To quantify the absolute abundance of each unique TCRbeta CDR3 rearrangement, sequence reads were collapsed and filtered. For each sample, productive Simpson clonality was calculated by taking the square root of Simpson's diversity index across productive rearrangements. This immuneACCESS table, as held by TCRdb, lists in-frame sequences with V and J called but not all clones. Of the missing ones, under half trace to an unresolved V gene in checked studies; the others have no known cause. V, J and clone size reflect that table, while D and trimming were determined from the DNA. The sample table holds 250,000 to 400,000 clones, of which about 87% were seen once. Approximately 1.6% of the sample is in the top ten clones.

V and J are truncated by 1 base and 4 bases respectively, leaving an intervening sequence of 13 bases. CDR1 and CDR2, per the germline V gene (reference sequence), are LGHDT and YNNKEL. From its cysteine to its phenylalanine, the CDR3 spans 15 amino acids. Only the CDR3 DNA stays, 45 bases, in frame from base 1. In the case of this clone: Its recognized antigen is unknown. Base qualities are not provided; no much larger clone lies one nucleotide away.

One collaborating source in Seattle enrolled patients while the patients were actively infected and followed the patients over time throughout the course of disease. The collaborating institutions used their own protocols to collect whole blood in K2EDTA tubes. For TCRbeta analysis, collaborators shipped samples as frozen whole blood, isolated PBMCs, or DNA extracted from either of those sample types. Sequenced: peripheral blood. The sequence is built from TRBV3-1 (or the pseudogene TRBV3-2) and TRBJ1-1, with no D gene named confidently. This clonotype originated in a woman aged 25-40 years with COVID-19, enrolled during active disease. The CDR3 corresponds to CASSQAPQVFTEAFF. The sequenced DNA: TGTGCCAGCAGCCAAGCCCCCCAGGTTTTCACTGAAGCTTTCTTT.